These 17 T cell receptor beta chains were sequenced from one sample in a study of shared clonotypes between healthy human individuals (dated by TCRdb to 2020 to 2021). The library was made by the immunoSEQ multiplex PCR assay. The source is immuneACCESS, and TCRdb retained only in-frame sequences with V and J called. Part of the clones is not carried over; for the studies checked, unresolved V genes explain less than half of this, and the remainder is unexplained. For this sample there are a few hundred thousand clones; roughly 70% appear just once. The top ten clonotypes cover about 9.4% of the sample. Input material: memory CD4+ T cells sorted from blood. The cell subset or site label corresponds to: CD45RA-negative fraction. These receptors were taken from a man in his thirties or forties in good health.

In nucleotides, the CDR3 is TGTGCCAGCAGTCCGGGGGGAACCAGGGACACTGAAGCTTTCTTT. It translates to CASSPGGTRDTEAFF. The V call is TRBV6-5, the J call TRBJ1-1; a possible D gene is TRBD1 (5 bases). Trimming took off 5 bases at V and 3 bases at J, with 16 bases between the two ends. CDR1 is MNHEY, CDR2 SVGAGI, per germline. This CDR3 has 15 residues.

The CDR3 reads CASSLEAGLNEQFF. CDR3 sequence (DNA): TGTGCCAGCAGCTTAGAAGCGGGCCTCAATGAGCAGTTCTTC. The chain employs TRBV11-2 and TRBJ2-1; a weak D match, TRBD2 (6 bases). Germline V lookup: CDR1 SGHAT, CDR2 FQNNGV. The V and J ends lost 0 bases and 6 bases respectively, with 9 bases between them. CDR3 length equals 14 residues.

To note about this clone: Other DNA sequences in this sample translate to the same CDR3. The chain employs TRBV5-4 and TRBJ2-7; D might be TRBD1 (5 bases). The CDR3 totals 13 residues. Trimming took 0 bases from V and 3 from J, leaving 7 bases between them. Germline V gene lookup returns CDR1 SGHNT and CDR2 YYREEE (reference sequence). The CDR3 sequence: CASSLVQGYEQYF. The CDR3 region has the DNA TGTGCCAGCAGCTTGGTCCAGGGCTACGAGCAGTACTTC.

The gene calls are TRBV6-5 and TRBJ2-1; 8 positions agree with TRBD1. V shed 6 bases and J 7 bases; nucleotides not matched to a gene: 2. The length of the CDR3 is 12 residues. Germline lookup yields CDR1 MNHEY and CDR2 SVGAGI. The CDR3 DNA follows: TGTGCCAGCAGAACAGGGGGTAATGAGCAGTTCTTC. It yields the protein CASRTGGNEQFF.

Comments on this clone: One end of the junction does not line up with germline, which may come from a read error. This chain connects TRBV2 to TRBJ2-3; 10 bases line up with TRBD1. The CDR3 is 15 residues long. Germline CDR1 and CDR2: SNHLY and FYNNEI. For the CDR3, the DNA is TGTGTCAGCACCGAGGGGACAGGGGTCACAGATACGCAGTATTTT. It translates to CVSTEGTGVTDTQYF. Using reference TRBV2 and TRBJ2-3 for the parts outside the CDR3, the full variable domain is EPEVTQTPSHQVTQMGQEVILRCVPISNHLYFYWYRQILGQKVEFLVSFYNNEISEKSEIFDDQFSVERPDGSNFTLKIRSTKLEDSAMYFCVSTEGTGVTDTQYFGPGTRLTVL.

The chain uses TRBV2 and TRBJ1-1; the match to TRBD1 covers 10 bases. The CDR3 is made up of 15 amino acids. Germline V gene lookup returns CDR1 SNHLY and CDR2 FYNNEI. The junction had 4 bases not matched to a gene; V was cut back by 2 bases and J by 4 bases. The chain's CDR3 is CASSEIGTGATEAFF. For the CDR3, the DNA is TGTGCCAGCAGTGAAATTGGGACAGGGGCCACTGAAGCTTTCTTT.

The rearrangement links TRBV23-1 to TRBJ2-2; D gene ambiguous. TRBV23-1 is designated an ORF whose function remains uncertain. Trimming pared 6 bases from V and 7 bases from J, leaving 9 bases between. CDR3 length: 12 amino acids. CDR3 nucleotides: TGCGCCAGCAGAATGGTTGTCGGGGAGCTGTTTTTT. It translates to CASRMVVGELFF.

The CDR3, as DNA: TGTGCCAGCAGCTTACTAGCGGGAGATCCAACAGATACGCAGTATTTT. It specifies CASSLLAGDPTDTQYF. The J gene is TRBJ2-3, the V gene TRBV5-8, with 11 bases identical to TRBD2. CDR3 length: 16 amino acids. V lost 2 bases to trimming and J lost 3 bases; unmatched junction nucleotides: 5. The germline CDR1 and CDR2 sequences are SGHTS and YDEGEE. The variable domain in full, completed from reference TRBV5-8 and TRBJ2-3, reads EAGVTQSPTHLIKTRGQQATLRCSPISGHTSVYWYQQALGLGLQFLLWYDEGEERNRGNFPPRFSGRQFPNYSSELNVNALELEDSALYLCASSLLAGDPTDTQYFGPGTRLTVL.

This chain connects TRBV7-2 to TRBJ2-2; D is uncertain. The germline CDR1 and CDR2 sequences are SGHTA and FQGNSA. The CDR3 has 15 amino acids. V was pared by 6 bases and J by 2 bases, with 13 bases between. CDR3: CASSPTWINTGELFF. The CDR3, as DNA: TGTGCCAGCAGTCCGACTTGGATAAACACCGGGGAGCTGTTTTTT.

This clone was detected only a few times. The chain carries TRBV6-6 and TRBJ1-2; D not certain. V was trimmed by 6 bases and J by 5 bases, leaving 10 bases between them. The CDR3 runs to 12 residues. The germline gives CDR1 MNHNY, CDR2 SVGAGI (reference sequence). CDR3 sequence reads: CASRGSEYGYTF. CDR3 coding DNA: TGTGCCAGCAGGGGCAGTGAATATGGCTACACCTTC.

This chain links TRBV5-3 with TRBJ2-5; D remains ambiguous. TRBV5-3 is filed as an ORF, its function uncertain. CDR3 length: 12 amino acids. Trimming left V 3 bases short and J 7 bases short, with 10 bases between. The CDR3 sequence is CARSSHGRTQYF. DNA for the CDR3: TGTGCCAGAAGCTCCCACGGGCGGACCCAGTACTTC.

The chain carries TRBV9 and TRBJ2-2; D is undetermined. The CDR3 consists of 14 residues. CDR1 SGDLS and CDR2 YYNGEE come from the germline V gene. V was clipped by 2 bases and J by 2 bases, with 7 bases between them. DNA for the CDR3: TGTGCCAGCAGCGTCCACCCCAACACCGGGGAGCTGTTTTTT. Its translation is CASSVHPNTGELFF. The variable domain in full, completed from reference TRBV9 and TRBJ2-2, reads DSGVTQTPKHLITATGQRVTLRCSPRSGDLSVYWYQQSLDQGLQFLIQYYNGEERAKGNILERFSAQQFPDLHSELNLSSLELGDSALYFCASSVHPNTGELFFGEGSRLTVL.

The chain has TRBV19 and TRBJ2-6; 7 positions match TRBD1. This CDR3 has 20 residues. V lost 0 bases and J lost 0; bases outside the gene matches: 11. Germline V gene data show CDR1 as LNHDA and CDR2 as SQIVND (reference sequence). The CDR3 region is CASSIDLRQGRYSGANVLTF. CDR3 coding DNA: TGTGCCAGTAGTATAGATCTACGACAGGGCCGTTACTCTGGGGCCAACGTCCTGACTTTC.

The rearrangement joins TRBV7-6 to TRBJ1-2; no reliable D call. The CDR3 consists of 22 residues. The V and J ends lost 1 base and 5 bases respectively, with 35 bases between them. Germline assignment: CDR1 SGHVS and CDR2 FNYEAQ. DNA of the CDR3: TGTGCCAGCAGCTTAGAGTCGTCCCGGGCTGGCTTGATCGACGGAATTGGGTATGGCTACACCTTC. It translates to CASSLESSRAGLIDGIGYGYTF.

This sequence joins TRBV28 and TRBJ2-1; 7 nucleotides align to TRBD1. The CDR3 has 14 amino acids. Germline V CDR1 and CDR2: MDHEN, SYDVKM. V was pared by 9 bases and J by 8 bases, with 13 bases of the junction left unmatched. For the CDR3, the DNA is TGTGCCAGTTTCACCCGGACAGGTCGGCATGAGCAGTTCTTC. Amino acid sequence: CASFTRTGRHEQFF.

The rearrangement links TRBV7-2 to TRBJ1-1; TRBD1 might be the D (5 bases). This CDR3 spans 13 amino acids. CDR1 SGHTA and CDR2 FQGNSA come from the germline V gene. Between the trimmed V and J ends, which lost 2 bases and 7 bases, there was a span of 11 bases. The chain's CDR3 is CASSLRQRIEAFF. DNA for the CDR3: TGTGCCAGCAGCTTAAGACAGAGAATTGAAGCTTTCTTT.

In this sample, this clone turned up once. The chain carries TRBV5-1 and TRBJ2-2; no clear D gene. The CDR3 loop spans 13 amino acids. Trimming cost V 3 bases and J 4 bases, with 7 bases left between them. In germline, CDR1 is SGHRS, CDR2 YFSETQ. Here the CDR3 reads CASSYRTTGELFF. In DNA form, the CDR3 reads TGCGCCAGCAGCTACCGTACCACCGGGGAGCTGTTTTTT.